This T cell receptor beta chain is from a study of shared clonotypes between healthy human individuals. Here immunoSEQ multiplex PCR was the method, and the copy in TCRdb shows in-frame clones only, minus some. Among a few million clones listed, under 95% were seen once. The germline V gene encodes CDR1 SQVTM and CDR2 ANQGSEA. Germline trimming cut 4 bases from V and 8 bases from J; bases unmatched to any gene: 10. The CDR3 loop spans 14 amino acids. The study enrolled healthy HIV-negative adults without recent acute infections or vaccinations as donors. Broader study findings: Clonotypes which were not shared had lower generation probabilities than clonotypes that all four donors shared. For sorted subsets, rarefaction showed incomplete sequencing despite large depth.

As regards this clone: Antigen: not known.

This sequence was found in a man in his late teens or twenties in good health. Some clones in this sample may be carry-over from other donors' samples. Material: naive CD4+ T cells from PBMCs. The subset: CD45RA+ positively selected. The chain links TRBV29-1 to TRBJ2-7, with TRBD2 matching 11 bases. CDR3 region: CSVVETSGSLQQYF. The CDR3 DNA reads TGCAGCGTTGTCGAAACTAGCGGGAGTCTACAGCAGTACTTC.